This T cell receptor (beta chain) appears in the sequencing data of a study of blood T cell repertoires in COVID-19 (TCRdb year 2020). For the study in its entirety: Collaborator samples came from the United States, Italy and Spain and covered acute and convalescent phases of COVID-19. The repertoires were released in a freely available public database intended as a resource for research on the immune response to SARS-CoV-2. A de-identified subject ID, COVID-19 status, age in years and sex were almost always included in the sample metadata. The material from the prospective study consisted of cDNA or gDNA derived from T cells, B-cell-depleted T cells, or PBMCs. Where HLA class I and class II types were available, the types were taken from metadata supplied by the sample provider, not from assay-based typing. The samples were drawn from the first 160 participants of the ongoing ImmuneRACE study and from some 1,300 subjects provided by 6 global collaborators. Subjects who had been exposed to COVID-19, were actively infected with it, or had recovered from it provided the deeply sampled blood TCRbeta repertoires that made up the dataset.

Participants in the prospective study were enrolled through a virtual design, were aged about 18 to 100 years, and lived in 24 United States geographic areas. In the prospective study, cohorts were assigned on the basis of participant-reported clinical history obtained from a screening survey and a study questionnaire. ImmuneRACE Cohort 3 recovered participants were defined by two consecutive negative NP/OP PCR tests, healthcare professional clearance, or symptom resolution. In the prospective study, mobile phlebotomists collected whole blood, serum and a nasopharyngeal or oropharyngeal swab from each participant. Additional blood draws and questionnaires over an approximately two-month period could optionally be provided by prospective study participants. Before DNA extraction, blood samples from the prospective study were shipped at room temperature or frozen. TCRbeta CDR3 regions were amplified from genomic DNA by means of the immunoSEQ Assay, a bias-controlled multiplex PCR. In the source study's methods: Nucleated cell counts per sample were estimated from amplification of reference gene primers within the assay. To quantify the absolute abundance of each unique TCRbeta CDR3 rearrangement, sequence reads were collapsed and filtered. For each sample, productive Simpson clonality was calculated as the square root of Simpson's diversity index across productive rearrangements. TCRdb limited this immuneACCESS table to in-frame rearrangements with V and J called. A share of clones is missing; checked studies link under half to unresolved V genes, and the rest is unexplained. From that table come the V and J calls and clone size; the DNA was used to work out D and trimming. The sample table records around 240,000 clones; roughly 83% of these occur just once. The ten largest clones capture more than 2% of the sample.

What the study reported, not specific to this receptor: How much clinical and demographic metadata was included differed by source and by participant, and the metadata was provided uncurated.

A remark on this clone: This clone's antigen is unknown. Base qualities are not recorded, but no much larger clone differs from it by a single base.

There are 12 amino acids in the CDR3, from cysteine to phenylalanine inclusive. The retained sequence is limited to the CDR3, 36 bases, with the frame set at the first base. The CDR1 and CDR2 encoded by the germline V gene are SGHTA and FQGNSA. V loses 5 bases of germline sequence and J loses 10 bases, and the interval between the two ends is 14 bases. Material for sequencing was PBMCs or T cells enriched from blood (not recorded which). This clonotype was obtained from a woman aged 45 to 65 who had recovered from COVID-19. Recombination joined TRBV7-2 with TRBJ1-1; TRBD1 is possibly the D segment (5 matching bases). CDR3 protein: CASSGTGVGAFF. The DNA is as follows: TGTGCCAGCAGCGGCACGGGGGTAGGAGCTTTCTTT.